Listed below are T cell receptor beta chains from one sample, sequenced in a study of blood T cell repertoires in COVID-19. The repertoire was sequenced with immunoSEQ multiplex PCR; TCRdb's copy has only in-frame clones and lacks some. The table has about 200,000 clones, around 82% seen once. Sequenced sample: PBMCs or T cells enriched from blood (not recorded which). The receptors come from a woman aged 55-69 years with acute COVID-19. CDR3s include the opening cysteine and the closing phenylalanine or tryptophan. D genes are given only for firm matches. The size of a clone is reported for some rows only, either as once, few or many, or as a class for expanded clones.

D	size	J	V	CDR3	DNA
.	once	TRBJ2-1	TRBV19	CASSIQGGNEQFF	TGTGCCAGTAGTATTCAGGGTGGCAATGAGCAGTTCTTC
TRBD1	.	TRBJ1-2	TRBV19	CASIPDRANYGYTF	TGTGCCAGTATTCCCGACAGGGCTAACTATGGCTACACCTTC
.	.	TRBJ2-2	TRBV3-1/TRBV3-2	CASSPWGRLNTGELFF	TGTGCCAGCAGCCCCTGGGGGCGGTTGAACACCGGGGAGCTGTTTTTT
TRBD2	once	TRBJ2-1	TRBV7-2	CASSSPGLAGEQFF	TGTGCCAGCAGCTCCCCGGGACTAGCGGGGGAGCAGTTCTTC
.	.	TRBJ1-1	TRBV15	CATSRSRGMNTEAFF	TGTGCCACCAGCAGATCCAGGGGCATGAACACTGAAGCTTTCTTT
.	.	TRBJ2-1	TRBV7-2	CASSLAGRGNEQFF	TGTGCCAGCAGCTTAGCCGGGCGGGGAAATGAGCAGTTCTTC
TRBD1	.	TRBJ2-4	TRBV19	CASSALSLGQGIIQYF	TGTGCCAGTAGTGCTCTCTCTCTCGGACAGGGGATCATTCAGTACTTC
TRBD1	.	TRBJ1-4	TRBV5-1	CASCGQGRTNEKLFF	TGCGCCAGCTGCGGACAGGGGAGAACTAATGAAAAACTGTTTTTT
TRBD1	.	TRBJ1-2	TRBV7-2	CASRGGQGPKDYGYTF	TGTGCCAGCAGGGGGGGACAGGGACCCAAAGACTATGGCTACACCTTC
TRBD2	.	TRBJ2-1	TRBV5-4	CASSLPGTRRGEQFF	TGTGCCAGCAGCTTACCCGGGACTAGGAGAGGTGAGCAGTTCTTC
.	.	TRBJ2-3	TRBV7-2	CARGGAGEDTQYF	TGTGCCAGAGGGGGAGCCGGAGAAGATACGCAGTATTTT
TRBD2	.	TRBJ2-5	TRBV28	CASSSTSGGGSQETQYF	TGTGCCAGCAGTTCCACTAGTGGCGGGGGAAGCCAAGAGACCCAGTACTTC
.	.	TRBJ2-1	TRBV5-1	CASSITDYNEQFF	TGCGCCAGCAGCATAACAGACTACAATGAGCAGTTCTTC
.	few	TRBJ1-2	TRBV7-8	CASSPDDRIRYTF	TGTGCCAGCAGCCCAGATGACAGGATCCGCTACACCTTC
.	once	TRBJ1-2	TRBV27	CASSLLGRTNYGYTF	TGTGCCAGCAGTTTATTGGGCAGGACTAACTATGGCTACACCTTC
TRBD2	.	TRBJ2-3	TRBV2	CASSASGGAGTDTQYF	TGTGCCAGCAGTGCTAGCGGGGGGGCGGGCACAGATACGCAGTATTTT
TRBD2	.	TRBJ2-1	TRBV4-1	CASSPGTSGSAHEQFF	TGCGCCAGCAGCCCCGGGACTAGCGGGAGTGCCCATGAGCAGTTCTTC
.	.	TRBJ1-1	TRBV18	CASSQDSGNTEAFF	TGTGCCAGCTCACAAGATAGTGGGAACACTGAAGCTTTCTTT
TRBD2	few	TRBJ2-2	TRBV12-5	CASGLSWSGGNTGELFF	TGTGCTAGTGGTTTATCATGGTCGGGGGGGAACACCGGGGAGCTGTTTTTT
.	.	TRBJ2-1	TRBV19	CASSLADSYNEQFF	TGTGCCAGTAGTTTGGCGGATTCCTACAATGAGCAGTTCTTC
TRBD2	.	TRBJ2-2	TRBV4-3	CASSQGLAGGPNTGELFF	TGCGCCAGCAGCCAAGGACTAGCGGGAGGGCCGAACACCGGGGAGCTGTTTTTT
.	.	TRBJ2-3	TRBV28	CASLGPTDTQYF	TGTGCCAGTCTGGGCCCCACAGATACGCAGTATTTT
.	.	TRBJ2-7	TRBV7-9	CASSLREQITYEQYF	TGTGCCAGCAGCTTAAGGGAGCAGATAACCTACGAGCAGTACTTC
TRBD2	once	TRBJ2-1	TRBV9	CASSVDLSGGSYNEQFF	TGTGCCAGCAGCGTAGATCTTAGCGGGGGCTCCTACAATGAGCAGTTCTTC
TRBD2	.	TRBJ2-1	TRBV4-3	CASSQGGGGDPTMLQFF	TGCGCCAGCAGCCAAGGGGGCGGGGGAGACCCCACAATGTTGCAGTTCTTC
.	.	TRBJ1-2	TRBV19	CATTDRTYGYTF	TGTGCCACAACCGACAGGACCTATGGCTACACCTTC
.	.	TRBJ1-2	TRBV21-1	CAKLQNKGQGVYGYTF	TGTGCCAAATTACAAAATAAAGGACAGGGCGTCTATGGCTACACCTTC
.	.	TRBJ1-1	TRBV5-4	CASSPSTGSLEAFF	TGTGCCAGCAGCCCTTCGACAGGTTCGCTAGAAGCTTTCTTT
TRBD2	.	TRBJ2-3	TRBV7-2	CASSKTSGSTDTQYF	TGTGCCAGCAGCAAGACTAGCGGGAGCACAGATACGCAGTATTTT
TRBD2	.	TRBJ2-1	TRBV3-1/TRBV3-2	CASSETRTSGVNEQFF	TGTGCCAGCAGTGAGACTAGGACTAGCGGGGTGAATGAGCAGTTCTTC
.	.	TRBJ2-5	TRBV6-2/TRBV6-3	CASSYALFGEFMETQYF	TGTGCCAGCAGTTACGCCCTTTTTGGAGAATTCATGGAGACCCAGTACTTC
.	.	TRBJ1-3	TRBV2	CASSAQGSSGNTIYF	TGTGCCAGCAGTGCTCAGGGGAGCTCTGGAAACACCATATATTTT
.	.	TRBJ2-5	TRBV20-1	CSASPLRGRSKETQYF	TGCAGTGCTAGTCCTCTACGGGGGAGGAGTAAAGAGACCCAGTACTTC
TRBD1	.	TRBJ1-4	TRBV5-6	CASSPGTVRGREKLFF	TGTGCCAGCAGCCCCGGGACAGTCCGCGGTAGGGAAAAACTGTTTTTT
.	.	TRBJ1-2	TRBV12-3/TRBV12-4	CASSPQDVRGYTF	TGTGCCAGCAGTCCCCAGGACGTGCGGGGGTACACCTTC
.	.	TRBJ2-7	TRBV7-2	CASSLAFSWETYEQYF	TGTGCCAGCAGCTTAGCGTTTTCATGGGAGACCTACGAGCAGTACTTC
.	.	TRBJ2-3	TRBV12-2	CASRLARQPTDTQYF	TGTGCAAGTCGCTTAGCGAGGCAGCCCACAGATACGCAGTATTTT
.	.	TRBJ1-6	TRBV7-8	CASSPGGALSYNSPLHF	TGTGCCAGCAGCCCGGGGGGGGCCCTCTCCTATAATTCACCCCTCCACTTT
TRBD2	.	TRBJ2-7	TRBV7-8	CASSSGLAGTYEQYF	TGTGCCAGCAGCTCGGGACTAGCGGGGACCTACGAGCAGTACTTC
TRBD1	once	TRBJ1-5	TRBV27	CASSLGTGGNQPQHF	TGTGCCAGCAGTTTAGGGACAGGGGGGAATCAGCCCCAGCATTTT
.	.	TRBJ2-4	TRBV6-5	CASSPRQGYIQYF	TGTGCCAGCAGTCCCAGGCAGGGATACATTCAGTACTTC
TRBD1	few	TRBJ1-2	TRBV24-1	CATSDTATGGVFGYTF	TGTGCCACCAGTGATACGGCCACAGGGGGGGTTTTCGGCTACACCTTC
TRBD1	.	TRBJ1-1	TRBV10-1	CASSSRGQRTEAFF	TGCGCCAGCAGTTCCAGGGGGCAACGGACTGAAGCTTTCTTT
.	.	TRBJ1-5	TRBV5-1	CASSLGSSSRTEPQHF	TGCGCCAGCAGCTTGGGGTCCTCCTCCCGTACTGAGCCCCAGCATTTT
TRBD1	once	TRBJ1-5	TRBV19	CASRRTGGHDQPQHF	TGTGCCAGTAGAAGGACAGGGGGTCATGATCAGCCCCAGCATTTT
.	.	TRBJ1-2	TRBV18	CASSPGVSQGIHNYGYTF	TGTGCCAGCTCACCTGGGGTCAGCCAGGGGATTCATAACTATGGCTACACCTTC
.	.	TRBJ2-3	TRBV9	CASREGGGATDTQYF	TGTGCCAGCAGGGAGGGCGGGGGCGCGACTGATACGCAGTATTTT
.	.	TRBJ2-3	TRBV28	CASSFSAFTDTQYF	TGTGCCAGCAGTTTTTCTGCGTTCACAGATACGCAGTATTTT
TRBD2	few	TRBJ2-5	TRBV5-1	CASSLAPGGEEETQYF	TGCGCCAGCAGCTTGGCCCCGGGAGGGGAGGAAGAGACCCAGTACTTC
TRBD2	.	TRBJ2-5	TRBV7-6	CASSLRWSGRGIGETQYF	TGTGCCAGCAGCTTACGTTGGAGTGGGAGGGGAATCGGGGAGACCCAGTACTTC
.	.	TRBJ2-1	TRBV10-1	CASSGSVGSGNNEQFF	TGCGCCAGCAGTGGTTCTGTCGGGAGTGGTAACAATGAGCAGTTCTTC
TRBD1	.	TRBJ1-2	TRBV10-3	CAISDYRGSLDGYTF	TGTGCCATCAGTGATTACAGGGGGTCCTTGGATGGCTACACCTTC